This TCR beta chain was identified during a study of blood T cell repertoires in COVID-19. Only in-frame clones appear in the TCRdb table, and some are missing; sequencing was by immunoSEQ multiplex PCR. This sample has 150,000 to 200,000 clones, with 88% found just once. This clone came up a few times. CDR3 length: 14 residues. The V gene's germline CDR1 is SGHTA and CDR2 FQGNSA. Trimming at V came to 5 bases and at J to 1 base, leaving 3 bases not matched to a gene. All enrollees were about 18 to 89 years old and from some 24 US areas. The source material was PBMCs or T cells enriched from blood (not recorded which). The V gene is TRBV7-2, the J gene TRBJ1-1, with TRBD1 matching over 8 bases. This TCR came from a woman in her late teens or twenties who had recovered from COVID-19. CDR3 sequence: CASSVQGGNTEAFF. The CDR3 coding sequence is TGTGCCAGCAGCGTACAGGGGGGGAACACTGAAGCTTTCTTT.